In its sample, the clone carrying this T cell receptor (beta chain) was seen many times. This record comes from a study of T-cell reconstitution after alpha-beta-depleted transplantation in children. Unique molecular identifiers were incorporated into the prepared TCRbeta library. TCRdb fed the PCR reads into MiXCR, producing one record per CDR3 protein. This table holds some 220,000 distinct CDR3 sequences, roughly 9% found once. This sequence originates from a human donor who donated a stem cell graft to a child with acute lymphoblastic leukemia. The sample in question was PBMCs from the stem cell graft donor, obtained from the stem cell graft.

The chain's CDR3 is CSARSTQNTEAFF. CDR3 nucleotides: TGCAGTGCTAGATCTACTCAGAACACTGAAGCTTTCTTT. The rearrangement links TRBV20-1 to TRBJ1-1; no clear D. Trimming shortened V by 2 bases and J by 1 base, and 8 bases separated the two germline ends. The CDR3 has 13 residues. The germline gives CDR1 DFQATT, CDR2 SNEGSKA (reference sequence).